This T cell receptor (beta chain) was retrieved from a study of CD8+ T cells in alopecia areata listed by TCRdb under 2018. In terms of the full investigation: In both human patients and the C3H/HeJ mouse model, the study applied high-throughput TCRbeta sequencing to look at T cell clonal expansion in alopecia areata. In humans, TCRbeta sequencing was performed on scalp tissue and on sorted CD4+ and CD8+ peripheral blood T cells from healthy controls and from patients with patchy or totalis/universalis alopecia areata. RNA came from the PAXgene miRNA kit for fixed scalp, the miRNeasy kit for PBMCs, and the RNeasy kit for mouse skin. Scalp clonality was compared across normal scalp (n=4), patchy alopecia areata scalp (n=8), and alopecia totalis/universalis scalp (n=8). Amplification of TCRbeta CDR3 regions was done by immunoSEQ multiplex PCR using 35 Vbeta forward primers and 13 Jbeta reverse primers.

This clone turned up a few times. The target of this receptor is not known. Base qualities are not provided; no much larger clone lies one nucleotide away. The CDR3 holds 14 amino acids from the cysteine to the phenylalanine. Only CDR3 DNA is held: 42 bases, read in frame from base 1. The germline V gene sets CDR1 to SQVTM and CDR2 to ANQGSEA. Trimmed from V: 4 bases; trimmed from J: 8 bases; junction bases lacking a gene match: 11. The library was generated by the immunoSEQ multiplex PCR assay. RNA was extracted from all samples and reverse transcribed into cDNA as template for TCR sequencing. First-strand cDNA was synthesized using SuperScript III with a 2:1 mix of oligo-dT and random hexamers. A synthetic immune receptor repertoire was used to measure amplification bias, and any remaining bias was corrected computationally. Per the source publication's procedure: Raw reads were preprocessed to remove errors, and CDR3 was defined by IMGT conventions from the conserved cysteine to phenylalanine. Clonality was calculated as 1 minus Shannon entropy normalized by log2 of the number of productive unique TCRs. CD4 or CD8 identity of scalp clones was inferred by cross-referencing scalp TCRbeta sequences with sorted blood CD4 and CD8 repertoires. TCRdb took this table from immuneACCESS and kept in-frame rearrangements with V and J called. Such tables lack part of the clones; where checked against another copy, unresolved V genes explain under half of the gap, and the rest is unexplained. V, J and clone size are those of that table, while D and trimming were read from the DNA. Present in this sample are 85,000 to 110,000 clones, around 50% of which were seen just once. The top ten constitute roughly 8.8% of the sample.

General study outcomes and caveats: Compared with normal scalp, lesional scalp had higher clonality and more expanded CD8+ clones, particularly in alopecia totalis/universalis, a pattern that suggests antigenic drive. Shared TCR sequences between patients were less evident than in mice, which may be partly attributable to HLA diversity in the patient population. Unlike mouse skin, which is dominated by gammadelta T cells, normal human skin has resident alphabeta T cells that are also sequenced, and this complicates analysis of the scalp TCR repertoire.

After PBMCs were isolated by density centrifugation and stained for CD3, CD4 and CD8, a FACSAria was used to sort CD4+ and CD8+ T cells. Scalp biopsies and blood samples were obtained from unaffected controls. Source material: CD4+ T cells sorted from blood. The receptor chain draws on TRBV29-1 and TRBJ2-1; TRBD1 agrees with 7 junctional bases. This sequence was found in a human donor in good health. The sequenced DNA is TGCAGCGTTGCGAGACAGGGAACTCCTGATGAGCAGTTCTTC. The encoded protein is CSVARQGTPDEQFF.